The source of this TCR beta chain is a study of control samples from healthy donors and cancer patients (dated by TCRdb to 2020 to 2022). As regards this clone: Its target antigen remains unknown. Base qualities are not provided; no much larger clone lies one nucleotide away.

V lost 1 base and J lost 8 bases; the stretch between them is 9 bases long. From the germline V gene (reference sequence), CDR1 is LNHDA and CDR2 is SQIVND. Counted from cysteine to phenylalanine, this CDR3 has 13 amino acids. Only the CDR3 DNA is retained, 39 bases long and in frame from the first base. Library method: the immunoSEQ multiplex PCR assay. Entries here come from immuneACCESS through TCRdb and include only in-frame sequences with V and J called. Some clones fail to appear in such tables; in the studies checked, an unresolved V gene covers under half of the shortfall, and the cause of the remainder is unknown. This sample gives about 410,000 clones in total; about nine tenths of them show up just once. The ten largest make up just under 6.5% of the sample.

The specimen was PBMCs. Recombination connected TRBV19 to TRBJ2-1; the D gene is not confidently resolved. The sequence was obtained from a man in his forties or fifties with head and neck cancer. The DNA sequence follows: TGTGCCAGTAGTATAGGCCGAAAGGATGAGCAGTTCTTC. This codes for CASSIGRKDEQFF.